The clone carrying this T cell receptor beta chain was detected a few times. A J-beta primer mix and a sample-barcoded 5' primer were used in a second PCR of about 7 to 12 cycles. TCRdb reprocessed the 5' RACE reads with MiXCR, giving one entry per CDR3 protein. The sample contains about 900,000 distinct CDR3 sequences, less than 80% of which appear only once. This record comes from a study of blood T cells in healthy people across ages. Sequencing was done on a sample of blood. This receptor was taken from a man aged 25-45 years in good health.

DNA of the CDR3: TGTGCCACCAGGGACTTCTCTGGGGCCAACGTCCTGACTTTC. It specifies CATRDFSGANVLTF. J is TRBJ2-6 and V is TRBV6-6, with D perhaps matching TRBD2 (6 bases). This CDR3 is 14 amino acids long. CDR1 MNHNY and CDR2 SVGAGI come from the germline V gene (reference sequence). V was cut by 10 bases and J by 0 bases, with 10 bases left in between.